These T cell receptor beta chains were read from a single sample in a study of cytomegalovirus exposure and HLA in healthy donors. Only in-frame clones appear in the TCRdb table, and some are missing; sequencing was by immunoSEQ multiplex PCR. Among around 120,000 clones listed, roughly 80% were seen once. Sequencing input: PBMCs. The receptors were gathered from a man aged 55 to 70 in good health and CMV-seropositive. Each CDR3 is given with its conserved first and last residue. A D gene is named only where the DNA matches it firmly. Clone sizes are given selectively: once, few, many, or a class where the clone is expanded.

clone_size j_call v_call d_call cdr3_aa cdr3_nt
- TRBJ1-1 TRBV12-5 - CASGLEGHLNTEAFF TGTGCTAGTGGTTTGGAGGGACATCTAAACACTGAAGCTTTCTTT
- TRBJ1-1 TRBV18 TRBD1 CASSRQGATEAFF TGTGCCAGCTCCCGACAGGGGGCCACTGAAGCTTTCTTT
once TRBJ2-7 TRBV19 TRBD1 CASKGASYEQYF TGTGCCAGCAAGGGGGCATCCTACGAGCAGTACTTC
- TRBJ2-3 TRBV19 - CASSIAGGNTDTQYF TGTGCCAGTAGTATAGCAGGGGGGAACACAGATACGCAGTATTTT
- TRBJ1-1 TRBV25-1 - CASRFDRNTEAFF TGTGCCAGCAGGTTCGACAGGAACACTGAAGCTTTCTTT
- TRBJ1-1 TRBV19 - CASSTRSADPNTEAFF TGTGCCAGTAGCACCAGGTCGGCAGACCCGAACACTGAAGCTTTCTTT
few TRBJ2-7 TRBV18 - CASSPGFRNEQYF TGTGCCAGCTCTCCGGGTTTTCGTAACGAGCAGTACTTC
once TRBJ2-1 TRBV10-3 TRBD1 CAISTGQVFYNEQFF TGTGCCATCTCAACGGGACAGGTGTTCTACAATGAGCAGTTCTTC
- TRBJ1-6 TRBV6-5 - CASASGSNSPLHF TGTGCCAGCGCGTCGGGTTCAAATTCACCCCTCCACTTT
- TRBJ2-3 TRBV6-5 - CASTPPSGSFVTQYF TGTGCCAGCACTCCCCCTAGTGGGTCCTTTGTTACGCAGTATTTT
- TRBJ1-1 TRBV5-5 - CASSPAQGPAFF TGTGCCAGCAGCCCCGCCCAGGGTCCAGCTTTCTTT
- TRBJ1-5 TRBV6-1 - CASNRGLDQPQHF TGTGCCAGCAACCGAGGGCTTGATCAGCCCCAGCATTTT
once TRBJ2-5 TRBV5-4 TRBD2 CASSFPTSGGRQETQYF TGTGCCAGCAGCTTTCCGACTAGCGGGGGGAGGCAAGAGACCCAGTACTTC
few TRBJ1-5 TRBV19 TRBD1 CASSIVQTGGEQPQHF TGTGCCAGTAGTATAGTTCAGACAGGGGGCGAGCAGCCCCAGCATTTT
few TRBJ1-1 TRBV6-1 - CASSAQENTEAFF TGTGCCAGCAGTGCCCAGGAGAACACTGAAGCTTTCTTT
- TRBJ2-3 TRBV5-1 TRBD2 CASSSSGAADTQYF TGCGCCAGCAGCTCTAGCGGGGCAGCAGATACGCAGTATTTT
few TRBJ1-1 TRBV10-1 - CASSEGAGGEAFF TGCGCCAGCAGTGAGGGGGCGGGGGGTGAAGCTTTCTTT
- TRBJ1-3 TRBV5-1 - CASSDGQGNTIYF TGCGCCAGCAGCGATGGACAGGGAAACACCATATATTTT
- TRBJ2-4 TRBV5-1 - CASSLWAIDLAKNIQYF TGCGCCAGCAGCTTGTGGGCCATCGATTTAGCCAAAAACATTCAGTACTTC
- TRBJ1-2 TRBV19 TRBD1 CASSIVGDRDGYTF TGTGCCAGTAGTATAGTAGGGGACAGGGATGGCTACACCTTC
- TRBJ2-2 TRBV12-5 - CATGRAQTGELFF TGTGCTACTGGCAGGGCCCAAACCGGGGAGCTGTTTTTT
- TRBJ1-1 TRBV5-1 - CASRVGMMKAEAFF TGCGCCAGCCGTGTGGGCATGATGAAAGCTGAAGCTTTCTTT